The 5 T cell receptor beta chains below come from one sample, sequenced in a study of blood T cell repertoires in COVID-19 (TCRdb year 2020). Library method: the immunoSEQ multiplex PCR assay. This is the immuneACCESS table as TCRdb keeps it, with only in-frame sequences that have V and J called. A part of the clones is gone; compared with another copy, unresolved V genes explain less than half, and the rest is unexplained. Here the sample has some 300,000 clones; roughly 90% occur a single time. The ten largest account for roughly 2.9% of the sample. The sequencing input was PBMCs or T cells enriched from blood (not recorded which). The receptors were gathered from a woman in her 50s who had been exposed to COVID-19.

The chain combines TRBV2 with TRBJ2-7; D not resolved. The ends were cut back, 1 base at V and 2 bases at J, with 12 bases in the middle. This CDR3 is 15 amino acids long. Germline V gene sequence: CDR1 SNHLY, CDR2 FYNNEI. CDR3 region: CASSEGTTLAYEQYF. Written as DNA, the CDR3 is TGTGCCAGCAGTGAAGGTACGACACTTGCCTACGAGCAGTACTTC. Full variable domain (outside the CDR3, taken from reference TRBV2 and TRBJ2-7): EPEVTQTPSHQVTQMGQEVILRCVPISNHLYFYWYRQILGQKVEFLVSFYNNEISEKSEIFDDQFSVERPDGSNFTLKIRSTKLEDSAMYFCASSEGTTLAYEQYFGPGTRLTVT.

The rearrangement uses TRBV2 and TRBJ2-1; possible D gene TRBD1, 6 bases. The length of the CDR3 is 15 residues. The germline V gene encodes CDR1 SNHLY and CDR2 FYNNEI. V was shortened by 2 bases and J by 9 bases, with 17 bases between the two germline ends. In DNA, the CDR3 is TGTGCCAGCAGTGAAATCACCACAGGGTCGGGTGAGCAGTTCTTC. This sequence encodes CASSEITTGSGEQFF.

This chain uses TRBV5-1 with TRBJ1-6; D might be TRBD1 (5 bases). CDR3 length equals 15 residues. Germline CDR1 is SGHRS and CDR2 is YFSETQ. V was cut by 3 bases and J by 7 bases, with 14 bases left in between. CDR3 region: CASSSGGGENSPLHF. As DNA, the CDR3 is TGCGCCAGCAGCTCGGGCGGGGGGGAGAATTCACCCCTCCACTTT.

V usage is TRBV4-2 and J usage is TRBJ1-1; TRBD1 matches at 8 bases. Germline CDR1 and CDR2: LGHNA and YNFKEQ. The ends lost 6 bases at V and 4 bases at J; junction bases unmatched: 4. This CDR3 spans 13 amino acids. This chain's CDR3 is CASSRDRGTEAFF. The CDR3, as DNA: TGTGCCAGCAGTCGCGACAGGGGCACTGAAGCTTTCTTT.

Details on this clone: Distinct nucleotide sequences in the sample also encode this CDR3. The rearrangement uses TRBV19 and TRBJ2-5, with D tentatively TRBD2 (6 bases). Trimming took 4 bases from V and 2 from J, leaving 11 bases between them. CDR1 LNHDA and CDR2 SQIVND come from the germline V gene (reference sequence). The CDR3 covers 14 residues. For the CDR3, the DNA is TGTGCCAGTAGTAGGCCGGGGGTACAAGAGACCCAGTACTTC. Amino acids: CASSRPGVQETQYF.